This entry concerns a single T cell receptor (beta chain). Libraries were prepared by immunoSEQ multiplex PCR; TCRdb keeps only in-frame clonotypes and omits some of them. The data show over 120,000 clones, roughly 90% seen once. This entry belongs to a study of blood T cell repertoires in COVID-19. The germline V gene encodes CDR1 SNHLY and CDR2 FYNNEI. The V gene lost 5 bases and the J gene lost 4 bases, with 17 bases spanning the gap. CDR3 length: 15 amino acids. The clonotype originates from a woman in her 50s with acute or convalescent COVID-19. This chain links TRBV2 with TRBJ1-2; perhaps TRBD1 as D (6 bases). The sample taken for sequencing was peripheral blood. The CDR3 reads CASSSRTAYSYGYTF. In DNA form, the CDR3 reads TGTGCCAGCAGTAGCCGGACAGCATATAGCTATGGCTACACCTTC.